The entry below describes one TCR beta chain. The sample comes from a study of T cell changes during pregnancy in multiple sclerosis. With 2 bases removed from V and 6 bases from J, the gap between germline ends came to 16 bases. The CDR3 sequence is 15 residues long. CDR1 is SGHDN and CDR2 is FVKESK in the germline V gene. Assay used: immunoSEQ multiplex PCR; TCRdb lists only in-frame clones, some missing. The sample records 70,000 to 95,000 clones, about 93% being singletons. The clonotype was recovered from a female donor with multiple sclerosis, enrolled in a pregnancy study. The input for sequencing was peripheral blood, taken in the first trimester of pregnancy. The J gene is TRBJ2-5, the V gene TRBV14; tentative D call: TRBD2 (5 bases). The CDR3 sequence is CASSQSGEGAKTQYF. The CDR3 bases are TGTGCCAGCAGCCAATCGGGCGAGGGAGCAAAGACCCAGTACTTC.